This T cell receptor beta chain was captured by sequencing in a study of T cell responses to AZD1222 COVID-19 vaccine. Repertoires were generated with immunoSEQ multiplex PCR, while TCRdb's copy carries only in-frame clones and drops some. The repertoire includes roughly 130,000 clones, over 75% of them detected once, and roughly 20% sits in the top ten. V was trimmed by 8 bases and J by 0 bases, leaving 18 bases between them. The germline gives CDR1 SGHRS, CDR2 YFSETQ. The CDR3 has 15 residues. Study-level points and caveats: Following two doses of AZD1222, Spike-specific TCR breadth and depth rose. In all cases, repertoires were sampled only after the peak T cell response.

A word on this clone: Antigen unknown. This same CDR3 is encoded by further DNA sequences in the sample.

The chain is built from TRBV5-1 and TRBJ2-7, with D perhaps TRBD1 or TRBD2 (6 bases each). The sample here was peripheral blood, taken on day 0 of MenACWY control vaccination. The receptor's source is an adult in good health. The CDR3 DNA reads TGCGCCAGTTCCCTGGGGGGCACAGGCTCCTACGAGCAGTACTTC. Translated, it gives CASSLGGTGSYEQYF.